Listed below are T cell receptor beta chains from one sample, sequenced in a study of OX40 agonist ivuxolimab in advanced cancers. Repertoires were generated with immunoSEQ multiplex PCR, while TCRdb's copy carries only in-frame clones and drops some. This table holds about 69,000 clones, 85% to 90% found once. Sequences were derived from CD4+ or CD8+ T cells sorted from blood, sampled in a trial of the OX40 agonist ivuxolimab. These receptors were obtained from an adult with an advanced solid tumor such as melanoma, head and neck, liver or kidney cancer. Each CDR3 is given with its conserved first and last residue. A D gene is named only where the DNA matches it firmly. The size entry is marked missing in some rows and otherwise reads once, few, many or a size class.

V	length	size	D	J	DNA	CDR3
TRBV13	14	NA	NA	TRBJ1-2	TGTGCCTCACATACAGCTACCCATTCTAATGGCTACACCTTC	CASHTATHSNGYTF
TRBV11-1	13	NA	TRBD2	TRBJ2-1	TGTGCCAGCAGCATCGGACTAGGCAATGAGCAGTTCTTC	CASSIGLGNEQFF
TRBV27	16	NA	NA	TRBJ2-2	TGTGCCAGCAGCCAGTACTTGACGCTGAACACCGGGGAGCTGTTTTTT	CASSQYLTLNTGELFF
TRBV6-5	13	NA	NA	TRBJ2-7	TGTGCCAGCAGTTACTCGATAGGGCACGAGCAGTACTTC	CASSYSIGHEQYF
TRBV13	14	NA	TRBD1	TRBJ1-2	TGTGCCAGCAGCTCAGGGGGGCGCAACTATGGCTACACCTTC	CASSSGGRNYGYTF
TRBV19	13	NA	NA	TRBJ1-2	TGTGCCAGTAGACCGGACGGACCTTATGGCTACACCTTC	CASRPDGPYGYTF
TRBV28	17	NA	NA	TRBJ2-7	TGTGCCAGCAGTTTTCAGAGGGGGAGCGGGACTTCATACGAGCAGTACTTC	CASSFQRGSGTSYEQYF
TRBV15	12	NA	NA	TRBJ1-1	TGTGCCACCGGAGCACGGGGGGCTGAAGCTTTCTTT	CATGARGAEAFF
TRBV27	18	NA	NA	TRBJ2-2	TGTGCCAGCAGTTTATTATCGGTTGGGGGTTTGGGAACCGGGGAGCTGTTTTTT	CASSLLSVGGLGTGELFF
TRBV4-2	13	NA	TRBD1	TRBJ1-1	TGTGCCAGCAGCCAGACAGGGGTGACTGAAGCTTTCTTT	CASSQTGVTEAFF
TRBV2	12	few	NA	TRBJ2-7	TGTGCCAGCAGTGACCGTCTCTACGAGCAGTACTTC	CASSDRLYEQYF
TRBV5-5	15	NA	NA	TRBJ1-1	TGTGCCAGCAGCATGTTGACAGCCATGAACACTGAAGCTTTCTTT	CASSMLTAMNTEAFF
TRBV5-4	14	NA	NA	TRBJ2-7	TGTGCCAGCAGCTTTGGAGGGCTCTCCTACGAGCAGTACTTC	CASSFGGLSYEQYF
TRBV7-3	16	NA	TRBD2	TRBJ2-1	TGTGCCAGCAGCCCCCTAGCTAGCGGGGGGGCAAATGAGCAGTTCTTC	CASSPLASGGANEQFF
TRBV7-9	16	NA	NA	TRBJ1-1	TGTGCCAGCAGCTTACACCACAGCGTAGGGGACACTGAAGCTTTCTTT	CASSLHHSVGDTEAFF
TRBV27	15	NA	TRBD1	TRBJ1-5	TGTGCCAGCAGCCCAAACGAGGGGGCCGCGGGACCCCAGCATTTT	CASSPNEGAAGPQHF
TRBV28	18	NA	TRBD2	TRBJ2-1	TGTGCCAGCAGTTTTAATGGCGGACTAGCGGGATCACACAATGAGCAGTTCTTC	CASSFNGGLAGSHNEQFF
TRBV27	16	few	TRBD2	TRBJ2-1	TGTGCCAGCAGTCCCCCGACTAGCGGGAGTACGAATGAGCAGTTCTTC	CASSPPTSGSTNEQFF
TRBV7-3	15	NA	NA	TRBJ2-4	TGTGCCAGCAGCTTAAGTGCTCGGCGGGGTAACATTCAGTACTTC	CASSLSARRGNIQYF
TRBV2	11	NA	NA	TRBJ2-7	TGTGCCAGCAGTGTAAGCAGCGAGCAGTACTTC	CASSVSSEQYF
TRBV19	14	once	TRBD1	TRBJ1-2	TGTGCCAGTAGGATAGGACAGGGTGGCTATGGCTACACCTTC	CASRIGQGGYGYTF
TRBV4-3	13	once	NA	TRBJ1-2	TGCGCCAGCAGCCCGGGGCTTGGCTATGGCTACACCTTC	CASSPGLGYGYTF
TRBV29-1	13	NA	NA	TRBJ2-7	TGCAGCGTCCTATCGGGTAGCTCCTACGAGCAGTACTTC	CSVLSGSSYEQYF
TRBV13	14	NA	NA	TRBJ1-1	TGTGCCAGCAGCCCCGGAGTGGCGAGGACTGAAGCTTTCTTT	CASSPGVARTEAFF
TRBV19	16	NA	NA	TRBJ1-3	TGTGCCAGTAGTATCCGACATGAGGGGCTTGGAAACACCATATATTTT	CASSIRHEGLGNTIYF
TRBV9	13	few	NA	TRBJ1-2	TGTGCCAGCAGCCGGGGGGGGGACTATGGCTACACCTTC	CASSRGGDYGYTF
TRBV10-3	14	NA	NA	TRBJ1-5	TGTGCCATCAGTGAATGGGACGGAAATCAGCCCCAGCATTTT	CAISEWDGNQPQHF
TRBV27	13	once	TRBD2	TRBJ2-7	TGTGCCAGCAGTTATTTGGGGGGGTACGAGCAGTACTTC	CASSYLGGYEQYF
TRBV27	13	medium-sized	NA	TRBJ1-1	TGTGCCAGCTCTAGGGAGGGGGACACTGAAGCTTTCTTT	CASSREGDTEAFF
TRBV27	16	NA	NA	TRBJ2-7	TGTGCCAGCAGTTTATCGCAGGGAACGTTAACCTACGAGCAGTACTTC	CASSLSQGTLTYEQYF
TRBV11-2	11	once	NA	TRBJ2-5	TGTGCCAGCAGCTTTGAAGAGACCCAGTACTTC	CASSFEETQYF
TRBV15	12	NA	NA	TRBJ1-5	TGTGCCACCAGCAGTAGCAATCAGCCCCAGCATTTT	CATSSSNQPQHF
TRBV2	12	NA	NA	TRBJ2-7	TGTGCCAGTCAGAGAACAGGGTTCGAGCAGTACTTC	CASQRTGFEQYF
TRBV7-3	14	NA	NA	TRBJ2-7	TGTGCCAGCAGCGCTGACGGGAGCGCCTACGAGCAGTACTTC	CASSADGSAYEQYF
TRBV28	18	NA	TRBD1	TRBJ1-4	TGTGCCAGCAGTTTCCCCACAGGGGGCGAGAATCTTAATGAAAAACTGTTTTTT	CASSFPTGGENLNEKLFF
TRBV9	12	NA	NA	TRBJ2-1	TGTGCCAGCTCGGGGTTGTACAATGAGCAGTTCTTC	CASSGLYNEQFF
TRBV27	14	NA	NA	TRBJ1-2	TGTGCCAGCAGTTTAAGTCAGAATAACTATGGCTACACCTTC	CASSLSQNNYGYTF
TRBV7-8	19	NA	TRBD1	TRBJ1-4	TGTGCCAGCAGCTTAGTGGCGACAGGGGGCCTTGCAACTAATGAAAAACTGTTTTTT	CASSLVATGGLATNEKLFF
TRBV28	12	NA	NA	TRBJ2-7	TGTGCCAGCAGTCCGACAGGTAACGAGCAGTACTTC	CASSPTGNEQYF
TRBV30	17	NA	TRBD1	TRBJ1-1	TGTGCCTGGAGTGTAGGGACAGGGCCAGGCCTGAACACTGAAGCTTTCTTT	CAWSVGTGPGLNTEAFF
TRBV15	14	NA	TRBD1	TRBJ2-7	TGTGCCACCAGCGATGGCAGGGGGCACCACGAGCAGTACTTC	CATSDGRGHHEQYF